These 24 T cell receptor beta chains were sequenced from one sample in a study of early T cells in non-severe SARS-CoV-2 infection. TCRdb passed the 5' RACE reads through MiXCR, listing each CDR3 protein once. In the table there are 97,000 or so distinct CDR3 sequences, about 12% of which are singletons. Material: whole blood. Receptor source: an adult who was a healthcare worker with PCR-confirmed SARS-CoV-2 infection or an uninfected control (not recorded which).

This clonotype occurred a few times. One end of the junction fails to match germline, which may point to a read error. This sequence joins TRBV11-3 and TRBJ2-3, with a weak D call TRBD2 (5 bases). CDR3 size: 15 residues. Germline V gene sequence: CDR1 SGHNT, CDR2 YENEEA. The CDR3 reads CASSLDSLAGDTQYF. The CDR3 nucleotides are TGTGCCAGCAGTTTAGATTCGTTGGCGGGAGATACGCAGTATTTT.

This clonotype showed up just a few times. CDR3 loop: CASGPGTSGNYNEQFF. In DNA form, the CDR3 reads TGTGCTAGTGGTCCGGGGACTAGCGGCAACTACAATGAGCAGTTCTTC. This chain uses TRBV12-5 with TRBJ2-1; 11 positions agree with TRBD2. The trim removed 5 bases at V and 3 bases at J, leaving 6 bases unmatched. Germline V gene data show CDR1 as LGHNT and CDR2 as FRNRAP. The CDR3 is 16 amino acids.

V gene TRBV4-3 combines with J gene TRBJ2-2, with D possibly being TRBD2 (5 bases). Germline values: CDR1 LGHNA, CDR2 YSLEER. V was pared by 0 bases and J by 0 bases, with 11 bases between. This CDR3 has 17 residues. CDR3 sequence reads: CASSQDGGSANTGELFF. The CDR3 DNA reads as TGCGCCAGCAGCCAAGATGGTGGTAGCGCGAACACCGGGGAGCTGTTTTTT.

Ten or more counts support this clonotype. V gene TRBV11-2 combines with J gene TRBJ1-2, with TRBD1 matching 8 bases. CDR3 length: 17 residues. J was trimmed by 0 bases and V by 5 bases; bases with no gene match: 11. Germline lookup yields CDR1 SGHAT and CDR2 FQNNGV. CDR3 coding DNA: TGTGCCAGCAGCCTACGGACAGGGCACCCTTCTAACTATGGCTACACCTTC. Translated, it gives CASSLRTGHPSNYGYTF.

The chain is built from TRBV6-1 and TRBJ2-1; TRBD2 matches 11 bases. The germline CDR1 and CDR2 sequences are MNHNS and SASEGT. The CDR3 sequence is 14 residues long. V shed 11 bases, J shed 6 bases, and the junction held 9 bases outside the gene matches. Here the CDR3 reads CASGGLAGSNEQFF. As DNA, the CDR3 is TGTGCCTCGGGAGGACTAGCGGGCTCCAATGAGCAGTTCTTC.

This clonotype was detected only a few times. The chain is built from TRBV4-1 and TRBJ2-1; 14 nucleotides align to TRBD2. The CDR3 length is 18 residues. Trimming took 0 bases from V and 7 from J; bases not matched to a gene: 8. In germline, CDR1 is MGHRA, CDR2 YSYEKL. The CDR3 spells CASSQESWGLAGANEQFF. As DNA, the CDR3 is TGCGCCAGCAGCCAAGAATCGTGGGGACTAGCGGGAGCAAATGAGCAGTTCTTC.

The chain links TRBV5-1 to TRBJ2-7; D may be TRBD1 (5 bases). CDR3 size: 14 residues. The V end was cut by 1 base, the J end by 3 bases, with 11 bases between. The germline V gene encodes CDR1 SGHRS and CDR2 YFSETQ. DNA for the CDR3: TGCGCCAGCAGCTTGAAAGGGGTGGTCTACGAGCAGTACTTC. This encodes CASSLKGVVYEQYF.

This clonotype came up a few times. The CDR3 DNA reads as TGTGCCAGCAGCCCATGGGACAGAGAGACCCAGTACTTC. Residues: CASSPWDRETQYF. The chain uses TRBV7-7 and TRBJ2-5, with 7 bases lining up with TRBD1. Germline V CDR1 and CDR2: SSHAT, FNYEAQ (reference sequence). With V trimmed by 5 bases and J by 4 bases, 4 bases remained unmatched. This CDR3 is built from 13 residues.

This clonotype was seen at least ten times. The J gene is TRBJ2-1, the V gene TRBV14; D is unresolved. There are 14 residues in the CDR3. The V gene's germline CDR1 is SGHDN and CDR2 FVKESK. V gave up 1 base and J gave up 6 bases, with 10 bases separating them. In nucleotides, the CDR3 is TGTGCCAGCAGCCAAGGGGCCCGGTTCAATGAGCAGTTCTTC. Its translation is CASSQGARFNEQFF.

This clonotype was picked up many times. The gene calls are TRBV20-1 and TRBJ2-3, with D tentatively TRBD2 (6 bases). Germline CDR1 is DFQATT and CDR2 is SNEGSKA (reference sequence). The length of the CDR3 is 15 residues. Deletions cut 3 bases from V and 2 bases from J, with 15 bases between. This CDR3 reads CSARPHGGITDTQYF. Written as DNA, the CDR3 is TGCAGTGCTAGGCCCCATGGGGGGATCACAGATACGCAGTATTTT.

Many counts were recorded for this clonotype. Here the CDR3 reads CSARSPGQGSQQYF. DNA of the CDR3: TGCAGTGCTAGATCCCCGGGACAGGGGTCGCAGCAGTACTTC. V is TRBV20-1 and J is TRBJ2-7; 10 nucleotides agree with TRBD1. The CDR3 length is 14 residues. The trim removed 2 bases at V and 8 bases at J, leaving 9 bases unmatched. Germline CDR1 is DFQATT and CDR2 is SNEGSKA (reference sequence).

This clonotype was seen a handful of times. V gene TRBV5-1 combines with J gene TRBJ2-2; D is unresolved. CDR3 length: 15 residues. Between the trimmed V and J ends, which lost 0 bases and 5 bases, there was a span of 11 bases. The germline V gene encodes CDR1 SGHRS and CDR2 YFSETQ. CDR3 nucleotide sequence: TGCGCCAGCAGCTTGGCTGGGCGGCAGACCGGGGAGCTGTTTTTT. This encodes CASSLAGRQTGELFF.

This clonotype was counted at least ten times. V usage is TRBV20-1 and J usage is TRBJ1-4; 7 nucleotides align to TRBD1. This CDR3 is 15 amino acids long. Germline-derived CDR1 and CDR2 are DFQATT and SNEGSKA (reference sequence). Losses at the gene ends were 0 bases for V and 5 bases for J; bases not matched to a gene: 6. The CDR3 DNA sequence: TGCAGTGCTAGAGACCCGGGACAGATAAATGAAAAACTGTTTTTT. This translates into CSARDPGQINEKLFF.

Comments on this clonotype: Just one base apart from a much larger clone, this may be a read error. The chain is built from TRBV11-2 and TRBJ2-1, with D unclear. Per the germline V gene, CDR1 is SGHAT and CDR2 is FQNNGV. This CDR3 contains 14 residues. This CDR3 reads CAGSLGLAYNEQFF. DNA for the CDR3: TGTGCCGGCAGCTTAGGTCTAGCCTACAATGAGCAGTTCTTC.

The table lists this clonotype with a few counts. This sequence joins TRBV28 and TRBJ2-5, with 7 nucleotides matching TRBD1. This CDR3 has 14 residues. The germline V gene encodes CDR1 MDHEN and CDR2 SYDVKM. Losses at the gene ends were 5 bases for V and 1 base for J; bases not matched to a gene: 4. DNA for the CDR3: TGTGCCAGCAGTCTCGGGACAGCCCAAGAGACCCAGTACTTC. Translated: CASSLGTAQETQYF.

The genes are TRBV7-9 and TRBJ1-1, with D unresolved. V gave up 3 bases and J gave up 2 bases, with 7 bases separating them. The CDR3 is 13 residues long. Germline V gene sequence: CDR1 SEHNR, CDR2 FQNEAQ (reference sequence). CDR3: CASSFEGNTEAFF. The CDR3 bases are TGTGCCAGCAGCTTCGAGGGAAACACTGAAGCTTTCTTT.

This clonotype was seen a handful of times. The chain links TRBV2 to TRBJ2-2; 8 positions agree with TRBD2. J gave up 5 bases and V 7 bases, and 6 bases lay outside the gene matches. The CDR3 sequence is 14 residues long. Germline loops: CDR1 SNHLY, CDR2 FYNNEI. This CDR3 is CASKAGAGTGELFF. CDR3 sequence (DNA): TGTGCCAGCAAAGCGGGAGCAGGTACCGGGGAGCTGTTTTTT.

The V gene is TRBV6-6, the J gene TRBJ2-2, with D hard to call. Germline assignment: CDR1 MNHNY and CDR2 SVGAGI (reference sequence). The CDR3 covers 14 residues. V lost 6 bases and J lost 1, with 9 bases in between. Here the CDR3 reads CASSAAGNTGELFF. The CDR3 DNA follows: TGTGCCAGCAGCGCCGCCGGGAACACCGGGGAGCTGTTTTTT.

This clonotype was recorded at least ten times. CDR3 loop: CASSQRLAGVETQYF. The CDR3 DNA sequence: TGCGCCAGCAGCCAACGACTAGCGGGAGTAGAGACCCAGTACTTC. The chain couples TRBV5-1 to TRBJ2-5, with TRBD2 identical over 12 bases. The ends lost 4 bases at V and 4 bases at J; junction bases unmatched: 5. The CDR3 contains 15 residues. Germline V gives CDR1 SGHRS, CDR2 YFSETQ.

The table lists this clonotype with a few counts. The chain has TRBV20-1 and TRBJ1-6, with D unclear. V dropped 2 bases and J dropped 7 bases, with 9 bases sitting between them. The CDR3 sequence is 13 residues long. Germline assignment: CDR1 DFQATT and CDR2 SNEGSKA (reference sequence). The CDR3 protein is CSARPRLNSPLHF. DNA of the CDR3: TGCAGTGCTAGACCCAGACTCAATTCACCCCTCCACTTT.

This clonotype was seen only a few times. The chain links TRBV15 to TRBJ1-1; D possibly corresponds to TRBD1 (5 bases). Germline loops: CDR1 LNHNV, CDR2 YYDKDF (reference sequence). Trimming took off 5 bases at V and 7 bases at J, with 17 bases between the two ends. The CDR3 spans 14 residues. The CDR3 DNA reads TGTGCCACCAGCTCTTGGACAATTAGGAGTGAAGCTTTCTTT. It is translated as CATSSWTIRSEAFF.

Many counts were recorded for this clonotype. The chain uses TRBV7-2 and TRBJ2-3; 9 positions match TRBD2. This CDR3 is 13 amino acids long. Germline V gene sequence: CDR1 SGHTA, CDR2 FQGNSA. The ends lost 2 bases at V and 7 bases at J; junction bases unmatched: 1. CDR3 region: CASSLSGRHTQYF. In DNA, the CDR3 is TGTGCCAGCAGCTTAAGCGGGAGGCATACGCAGTATTTT. Full variable domain (missing parts from reference TRBV7-2 and TRBJ2-3): GAGVSQSPSNKVTEKGKDVELRCDPISGHTALYWYRQSLGQGLEFLIYFQGNSAPDKSGLPSDRFSAERTGGSVSTLTIQRTQQEDSAVYLCASSLSGRHTQYFGPGTRLTVL.

This clonotype has a count of ten or more. V and J are TRBV20-1 and TRBJ1-2; tentatively, D is TRBD1 (5 bases). The CDR3 runs 12 residues. Trimming removed 1 base from V and 10 bases from J, with 13 bases in between. The germline V gene has CDR1 DFQATT and CDR2 SNEGSKA (reference sequence). CDR3 loop: CSARGDGGSYTF. The CDR3 coding sequence is TGCAGTGCTAGAGGGGACGGCGGTTCCTACACCTTC.

This clonotype was recorded a few times. The V and J genes are TRBV4-2 and TRBJ1-6, with 7 positions matching TRBD1. CDR1 is LGHNA, CDR2 YNFKEQ, per germline. The CDR3 consists of 15 residues. The junction had 8 bases not matched to a gene; V was cut back by 4 bases and J by 8 bases. CDR3 DNA: TGTGCCAGCAGCCCTGGGACAGAATTACATTCACCCCTCCACTTT. Translation gives CASSPGTELHSPLHF.